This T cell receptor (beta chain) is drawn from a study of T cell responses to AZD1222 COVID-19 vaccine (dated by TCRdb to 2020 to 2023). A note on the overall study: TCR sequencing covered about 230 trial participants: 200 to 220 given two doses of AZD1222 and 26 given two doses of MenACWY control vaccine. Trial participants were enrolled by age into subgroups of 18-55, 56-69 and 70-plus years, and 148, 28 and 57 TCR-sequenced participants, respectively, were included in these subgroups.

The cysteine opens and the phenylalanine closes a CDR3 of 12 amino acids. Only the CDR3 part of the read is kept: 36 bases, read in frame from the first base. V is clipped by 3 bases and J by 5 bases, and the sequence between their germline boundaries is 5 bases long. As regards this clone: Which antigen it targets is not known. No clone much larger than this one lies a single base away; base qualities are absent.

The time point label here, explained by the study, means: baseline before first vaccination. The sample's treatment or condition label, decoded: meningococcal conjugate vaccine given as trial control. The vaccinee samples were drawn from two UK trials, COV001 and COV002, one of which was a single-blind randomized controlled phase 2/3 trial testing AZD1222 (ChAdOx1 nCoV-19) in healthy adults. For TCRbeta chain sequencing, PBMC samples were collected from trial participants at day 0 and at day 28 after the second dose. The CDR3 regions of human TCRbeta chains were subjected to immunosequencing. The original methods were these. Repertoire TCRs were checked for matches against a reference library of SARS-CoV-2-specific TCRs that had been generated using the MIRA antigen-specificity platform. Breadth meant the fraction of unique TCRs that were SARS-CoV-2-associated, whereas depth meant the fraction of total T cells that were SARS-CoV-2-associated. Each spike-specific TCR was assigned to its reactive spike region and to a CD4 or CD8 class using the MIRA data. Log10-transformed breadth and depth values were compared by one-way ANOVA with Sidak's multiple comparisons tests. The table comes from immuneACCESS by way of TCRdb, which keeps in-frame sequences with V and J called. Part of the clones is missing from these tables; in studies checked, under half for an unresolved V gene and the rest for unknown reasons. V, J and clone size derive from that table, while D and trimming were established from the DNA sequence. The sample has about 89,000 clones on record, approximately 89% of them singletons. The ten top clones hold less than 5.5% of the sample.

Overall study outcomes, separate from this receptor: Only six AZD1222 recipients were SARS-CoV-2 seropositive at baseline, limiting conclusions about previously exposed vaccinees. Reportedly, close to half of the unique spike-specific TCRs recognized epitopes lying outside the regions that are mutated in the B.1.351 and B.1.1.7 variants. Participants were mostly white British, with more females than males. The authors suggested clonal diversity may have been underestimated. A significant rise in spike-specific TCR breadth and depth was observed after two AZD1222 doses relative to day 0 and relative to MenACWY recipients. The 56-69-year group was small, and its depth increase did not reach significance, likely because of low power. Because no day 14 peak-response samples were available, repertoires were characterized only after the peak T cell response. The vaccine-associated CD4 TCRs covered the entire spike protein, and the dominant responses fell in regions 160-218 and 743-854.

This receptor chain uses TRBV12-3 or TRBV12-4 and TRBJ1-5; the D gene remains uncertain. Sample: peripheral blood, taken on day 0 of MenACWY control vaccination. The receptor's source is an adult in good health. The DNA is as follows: TGTGCCAGCAGTTTCGGTGATCAGCCCCAGCATTTT. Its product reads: CASSFGDQPQHF.